Presented here are 10 T cell receptor beta chains from one specimen sequenced in a study of post-analysis software for immune sequencing data. General study points: There were about five TRBV segments more frequent in patients than controls, and TRBV5-6, TRBV5-1 and TRBV20-1 were among them.

The TCR beta cDNA libraries contained unique molecular identifiers. Each CDR3 protein is one row after TCRdb ran MiXCR on the PCR reads. The repertoire holds over 700,000 distinct CDR3 sequences, with just under 30% as singletons. These TCRs' antigens remain unknown. The sequenced sample was blood. These receptors were collected from a girl aged 5-17 years with multiple sclerosis.

This clonotype was picked up a small number of times. This sequence joins TRBV24-1 and TRBJ2-7; the D is unclear. V lost 8 bases and J lost 5, with 21 bases in between. Germline V gene lookup returns CDR1 KGHDR and CDR2 SFDVKD. This CDR3 is built from 15 residues. Here the CDR3 reads CATKDWRHHIHEQYF. The CDR3 DNA is TGTGCCACCAAAGATTGGAGACACCATATCCACGAGCAGTACTTC.

A note on this clonotype: The germline gene is not matched at one end of the junction; a read error may be the cause. The V and J genes are TRBV3-1 and TRBJ1-5; TRBD1 might be the D (6 bases). CDR3 length: 16 amino acids. Germline assignment: CDR1 LGHDT and CDR2 YNNKEL (reference sequence). The CDR3 region is CANSQDSGRGDQPQHF. CDR3 bases: TGTGCCAACAGCCAAGATAGCGGCAGGGGAGATCAGCCCCAGCATTTT.

In its sample, this clonotype was seen a few times. This chain's CDR3 is CASSFGAAGEQFF. The CDR3 coding sequence is TGTGCCAGCAGTTTTGGGGCTGCGGGTGAGCAGTTCTTC. This rearrangement joins TRBV27 to TRBJ2-1; D possibly matches TRBD1 or TRBD2 (5 bases each). V was cut by 3 bases and J by 9 bases, with 12 bases left in between. This CDR3 has 13 amino acids. Germline lookup yields CDR1 MNHEY and CDR2 SMNVEV (reference sequence).

This clonotype showed up many times. The CDR3 spells CASRLRGPHGYTF. For the CDR3, the DNA is TGTGCCAGCAGACTTAGGGGGCCCCATGGCTACACCTTC. The chain carries TRBV28 and TRBJ1-2, with TRBD1 matching 7 bases. V dropped 6 bases and J dropped 6; count of bases not matched to a gene: 7. The CDR3 contains 13 residues. CDR1 is MDHEN and CDR2 is SYDVKM in the germline V gene.

The chain combines TRBV10-3 with TRBJ2-5, with D possibly TRBD1 on 6 matching bases. Per germline, CDR1 ENHRY and CDR2 SYGVKD. This CDR3 comprises 14 residues. Trimming stripped 5 bases from V and 0 bases from J, with 10 bases between. Here the CDR3 DNA reads TGTGCCATCAGTAGGGGACAAAACCAAGAGACCCAGTACTTC. As protein: CAISRGQNQETQYF.

The CDR3 sequence is CASSLVHFRTDTQYF. CDR3 bases: TGTGCCAGCAGCTTAGTCCACTTCCGCACAGATACGCAGTATTTT. The rearrangement uses TRBV7-2 and TRBJ2-3; D remains unclear. CDR1 and CDR2 from the germline V gene are SGHTA and FQGNSA. The CDR3 covers 15 residues. The V end was cut by 1 base, the J end by 1 base, with 9 bases between.

As to this clonotype: This sequence may be a read error, since a much larger clone differs from it by one base. The chain couples TRBV25-1 to TRBJ2-3, with D uncertain. The CDR3 extends over 13 amino acids. V lost 4 bases and J 4 bases, leaving 9 bases between the germline ends. CDR1 is MGHDK and CDR2 is SYGVNS in the germline V gene. Written as DNA, the CDR3 is TGTGCCAGCAGTGGATATACAGCAGATACGCAGTATTTT. Protein sequence: CASSGYTADTQYF.

The genes are TRBV6-5 and TRBJ2-5; maybe TRBD2 (6 bases). Germline CDR1 reads MNHEY; CDR2 reads SVGAGI. The CDR3 extends over 16 amino acids. The ends were cut back, 3 bases at V and 2 bases at J, with 16 bases in the middle. This CDR3 reads CASSYWGAGPQETQYF. The DNA for the CDR3 is TGTGCCAGCAGTTATTGGGGAGCGGGCCCTCAAGAGACCCAGTACTTC.

This clonotype was observed a few times. The chain is built from TRBV5-1 and TRBJ2-1; D perhaps matches TRBD2 (6 bases). The CDR3 has 16 residues. CDR1 SGHRS and CDR2 YFSETQ come from the germline V gene. V shed 0 bases and J shed 9 bases, with 19 bases lying between them. Written as DNA, the CDR3 is TGCGCCAGCAGCTTGGGGTCCGGGGGAGCGGACGTTGAGCAGTTCTTC. As protein: CASSLGSGGADVEQFF.

This clonotype showed up just a few times. The chain couples TRBV9 to TRBJ2-7, with a tentative D call TRBD2 (5 bases). The CDR3 spans 15 residues. Germline CDR1 and CDR2: SGDLS and YYNGEE. Deletions cut 4 bases from V and 5 bases from J, with 19 bases between. CDR3 nucleotides: TGTGCCAGCAGCAACTCCCCTACCGACGGGGACGAGCAGTACTTC. This codes for CASSNSPTDGDEQYF.